Sequencing of this T cell receptor (beta chain) was carried out in a study of identical twins. Study-level results: Conclusions leaned on cross-sectional statistical analysis and did not track the same donors over time.

This CDR3 comprises 13 residues. The germline gives CDR1 SGHRS, CDR2 YFSETQ. V was shortened by 0 bases and J by 2 bases, with 3 bases between the two germline ends. Unique molecular identifiers were present on the cDNA, and a universal primer site came from template switching. TCRdb re-called the 5' RACE reads through MiXCR, storing one row per CDR3 protein. Among around 490,000 distinct CDR3 sequences listed, about a fifth were seen once. To note about this clonotype: Its matching antigen is unknown.

The sample also formed part of further work on yellow fever vaccine responses in identical twins.

The receptor was derived from a woman aged 18-35 years in good health. The chain recombines TRBV5-1 with TRBJ2-4; D is uncertain. The sample was CD4+ T cells sorted from blood. The CDR3 loop reads CASSLDSKNIQYF. The CDR3 DNA reads as TGCGCCAGCAGCTTGGACTCCAAAAACATTCAGTACTTC.